These T cell receptor beta chains were read from a single sample in a study of T-cell memory formation after mild COVID-19. MiXCR, run by TCRdb on the 5' RACE reads, gives a single entry per CDR3 protein. Of roughly 110,000 distinct CDR3 sequences in the sample, roughly 12% were seen once. The specimen sequenced was PBMCs or a T cell subset sorted from them (not recorded which). Source of these receptors: an adult woman who had mild COVID-19 (a few samples of this study predate the infection). Cell type and time point are not known. CDR3s include the opening cysteine and the closing phenylalanine or tryptophan. The D gene is left open where the match is weak. Only part of the rows carry a size: once, few, many, or a class if the clone is expanded.

cdr3_nt,cdr3_aa,d_call,v_call,clone_size,j_call
TGCGCCAGCCTAATTAACGGGGAGCTGTTTTTT,CASLINGELFF,.,TRBV5-1,.,TRBJ2-2
TGTGCCAGCAGCTTAACAGGGACTAGCGGGGGCCGGTACCAAGAGACCCAGTACTTC,CASSLTGTSGGRYQETQYF,TRBD2,TRBV7-3,.,TRBJ2-5
TGTGCCAGCAGCTCCGCGTGGGATCGGTATGAGCAGTTCTTC,CASSSAWDRYEQFF,.,TRBV11-3,.,TRBJ2-1
TGTGCCAGCAGCAAAATGCTTAACACTGAAGCTTTCTTT,CASSKMLNTEAFF,.,TRBV7-3,few,TRBJ1-1
TGTGCCAGCTCACCAAGGACTAGCGGGAGACTCTACAATGAGCAGTTCTTC,CASSPRTSGRLYNEQFF,TRBD2,TRBV18,.,TRBJ2-1
TGTGCCACCAGTGTGAGCACCGAGCAGTACTTC,CATSVSTEQYF,.,TRBV24-1,.,TRBJ2-7
TGTGCCAGCAGCCCCTCGGGACATACTGAAGCTTTCTTT,CASSPSGHTEAFF,.,TRBV9,.,TRBJ1-1
TGTGCCACTGAAGACAGGAGCTCCTACAATGAGCAGTTCTTC,CATEDRSSYNEQFF,.,TRBV15,.,TRBJ2-1
TGTGCCAGCAGTTCCGTCCCGAGGGGTCAAGAGACCCAGTACTTC,CASSSVPRGQETQYF,.,TRBV12-3/TRBV12-4,.,TRBJ2-5
TGTGCCAGCAGCTTAGTTTCGCTAGAGCAGTTCTTC,CASSLVSLEQFF,.,TRBV7-2,few,TRBJ2-1
TGCAGCGTTGTCCAGGGCCTGAGTCCCTACGAGCAGTACTTC,CSVVQGLSPYEQYF,.,TRBV29-1,few,TRBJ2-7
TGCAGTGCTAGAGATCGACGGGAGACCTACAATGAGCAGTTCTTC,CSARDRRETYNEQFF,.,TRBV20-1,few,TRBJ2-1
TGCAGCGTTGATGAGGGTTTCACTGAAGCTTTCTTT,CSVDEGFTEAFF,.,TRBV29-1,.,TRBJ1-1
TGTGCCAGCAGCTTTCAGGGGGCTAAGTACAATGAGCAGTTCTTC,CASSFQGAKYNEQFF,TRBD1,TRBV7-6,.,TRBJ2-1
TGCGCCAGCGCTGGGGGGAGCGGAACTTCCTACGAGCAGTACTTC,CASAGGSGTSYEQYF,.,TRBV5-1,.,TRBJ2-7
TGTGCCAGCAGCTTCCCTGGGGACACTGAAGCTTTCTTT,CASSFPGDTEAFF,.,TRBV7-9,few,TRBJ1-1
TGTGCCAGCAGCCGACAGGGGTTCTCCTACGAGCAGTACTTC,CASSRQGFSYEQYF,TRBD1,TRBV5-6,few,TRBJ2-7
TGTGCCAGCAATAGACTAGCGGGAGGGAAGAATGAGCAGTTCTTC,CASNRLAGGKNEQFF,TRBD2,TRBV6-2/TRBV6-3,few,TRBJ2-1
TGTGCCATCAGCCCCCTACCGGGACAGGGAGGGAATGAGCAGTTCTTC,CAISPLPGQGGNEQFF,TRBD1,TRBV10-3,few,TRBJ2-1
TGCAGTATTAGAGAGGAAAGGGACAGCTCACCCCTCCACTTT,CSIREERDSSPLHF,TRBD1,TRBV20-1,many,TRBJ1-6
TGTGCCAGCAGCCCCCTAGGATGGGAGCAGTACTTC,CASSPLGWEQYF,.,TRBV7-9,few,TRBJ2-7
TGTGCCAGTACTCCCGAAAACTACAATGAGCAGTTCTTC,CASTPENYNEQFF,.,TRBV19,.,TRBJ2-1
TGCGCCAGCAGCTTGCGGTCCGTTGCGGGGCAATGGAACACTGAAGCTTTCTTT,CASSLRSVAGQWNTEAFF,.,TRBV5-1,few,TRBJ1-1
TGTGCCAGCAGTTTAGGAACTAGTTACAATGAGCAGTTCTTC,CASSLGTSYNEQFF,.,TRBV27,.,TRBJ2-1
TGTGCCAGCAGCTGGCAACTAGCGGGGGACCCGGGAGGAGAGACCCAGTACTTC,CASSWQLAGDPGGETQYF,TRBD2,TRBV13,few,TRBJ2-5
TGCGCCAGCAGCCAAGTGTCGACTAGTCAGAATGAGCAGTTCTTC,CASSQVSTSQNEQFF,.,TRBV4-1,.,TRBJ2-1
TGTGCCACCAGCAGAAGTCCCCCGGGACAGGGGGTTCGCGAGCAGTACTTC,CATSRSPPGQGVREQYF,TRBD1,TRBV15,.,TRBJ2-7
TGTGCCAGCAGCGTAGCTGGCGAGATATACAATGAGCAGTTCTTC,CASSVAGEIYNEQFF,.,TRBV9,.,TRBJ2-1
TGTGCCAGCAGCGGAAGACAGGGGGCTGCCTATGGCTACACCTTC,CASSGRQGAAYGYTF,TRBD1,TRBV7-9,.,TRBJ1-2
TGCAGCGTTGCGTCTGGGGGCAATGAGCAGTTCTTC,CSVASGGNEQFF,.,TRBV29-1,many,TRBJ2-1
TGTGCCAGCAGTTACGAGGGTAGCGGGGAAGAGACCCAGTACTTC,CASSYEGSGEETQYF,TRBD2,TRBV6-2/TRBV6-3,few,TRBJ2-5
TGTGCCAGCAGCCAAGGTGGGCTAGCGGGAGAAGAGACCCAGTACTTC,CASSQGGLAGEETQYF,TRBD2,TRBV4-2,.,TRBJ2-5
TGTGCCAGCAGCTTAGTGTCGGGAGGGCCCGTCAATGAGCAGTTCTTC,CASSLVSGGPVNEQFF,TRBD2,TRBV7-9,many,TRBJ2-1
TGTGCCAGCAGCCAAAGGACAGGGCTCCAGGAGACCCAGTACTTC,CASSQRTGLQETQYF,TRBD1,TRBV4-2,few,TRBJ2-5
TGCAGCGTTGAAGTCCTAGCGCCCTCGGAGACCCAGTACTTC,CSVEVLAPSETQYF,.,TRBV29-1,many,TRBJ2-5
TGCGCCAGCAGCTTGTCGGCAGCATCCGGAGATACGCAGTATTTT,CASSLSAASGDTQYF,.,TRBV5-1,.,TRBJ2-3
TGCAGTGCTAGGACTAGCGGGAGAACAGAGACCCAGTACTTC,CSARTSGRTETQYF,TRBD2,TRBV20-1,few,TRBJ2-5
TGTGCCAGCAGCCCCCCGGGACATCTTTACGAGCAGTACTTC,CASSPPGHLYEQYF,.,TRBV5-4,.,TRBJ2-7
TGTGCCAGCAGCTTAGAAGGACTAGCGGGGATACTCGCTAGCACAGATACGCAGTATTTT,CASSLEGLAGILASTDTQYF,TRBD2,TRBV7-9,.,TRBJ2-3
TGCAGTGCCCAGATCCTGGGGCCCCGGGACAGGGATGCAGATACGCAGTATTTT,CSAQILGPRDRDADTQYF,TRBD1,TRBV20-1,.,TRBJ2-3
TGTGCCAGTAGTATCTTCGGACAGCAAGAGACCCAGTACTTC,CASSIFGQQETQYF,.,TRBV19,.,TRBJ2-5
TGTGCCAGCAGTGACCTTCTAGCGGGGGGCGGAGATACGCAGTATTTT,CASSDLLAGGGDTQYF,TRBD2,TRBV6-1,.,TRBJ2-3
TGCAGTGCTAGATGGGATGACACTGAAGCTTTCTTT,CSARWDDTEAFF,.,TRBV20-1,.,TRBJ1-1
TGTGCCAGCAGCTTAGGGGCTAGCGGGAGTAGGAATGAGCAGTTCTTC,CASSLGASGSRNEQFF,TRBD2,TRBV7-9,medium-sized,TRBJ2-1
TGTGCCAGCAGCCCGAGACAGGGGCGCTCCTACGAGCAGTACTTC,CASSPRQGRSYEQYF,.,TRBV21-1,few,TRBJ2-7
TGCAGCGTTGAGACAGGCGAAGAGACCCAGTACTTC,CSVETGEETQYF,.,TRBV29-1,many,TRBJ2-5
TGTGCCAGCAGCTTAGGGGGGGACAGTCAGTACTTC,CASSLGGDSQYF,.,TRBV11-2,.,TRBJ2-7
TGTGCCAGCAGTTTAAGGTCGTTTAGCCATGAGCAGTTCTTC,CASSLRSFSHEQFF,.,TRBV12-3/TRBV12-4,few,TRBJ2-1
TGTGCCAGCAGCCAACTAACGGGAGATTACGAGCAGTACTTC,CASSQLTGDYEQYF,.,TRBV3-1,.,TRBJ2-7
TGCGCCAGCAGCTCAACACGCAGCGGGGGCAAGAGCTCCTACAATGAGCAGTTCTTC,CASSSTRSGGKSSYNEQFF,TRBD2,TRBV5-1,few,TRBJ2-1
TGTGCCAGCAGCCGATGGACTGAGGGAGCCTACACCGGGGAGCTGTTTTTT,CASSRWTEGAYTGELFF,.,TRBV7-6,few,TRBJ2-2
TGTGCCAGCAGTTTGGCCTGGGACAGGGGCACCCAAGAGACCCAGTACTTC,CASSLAWDRGTQETQYF,TRBD1,TRBV12-3/TRBV12-4,.,TRBJ2-5
TGTGCCACCAGTGACCTTATATCCAATGAGCAGTTCTTC,CATSDLISNEQFF,.,TRBV24-1,few,TRBJ2-1
TGTGCCAGCAGCTTAGATCTAGCTCCCGGGGCCAACGTCCTGACTTTC,CASSLDLAPGANVLTF,.,TRBV7-9,.,TRBJ2-6
TGTGCCAGCAGTCCTCTAGCGAGAAGGGCCAGGCAGTACTTC,CASSPLARRARQYF,.,TRBV6-2/TRBV6-3,.,TRBJ2-7
TGTGCCAGCAGCCCACAGGGGTCTGAAGCTTTCTTT,CASSPQGSEAFF,TRBD1,TRBV5-6,.,TRBJ1-1
TGCGCCAGCAGCTTGGCGAGGGCCTACGAGCAGTACTTC,CASSLARAYEQYF,.,TRBV5-1,.,TRBJ2-7
TGTGCCAGCAGCCAAGATTTTCTAGCGGGGTACAATGAGCAGTTCTTC,CASSQDFLAGYNEQFF,TRBD2,TRBV4-2,.,TRBJ2-1
TGTGCTAGCAGCCCCGGATGGGGGGGAGACAATGAGCAGTTCTTC,CASSPGWGGDNEQFF,TRBD2,TRBV7-7,few,TRBJ2-1